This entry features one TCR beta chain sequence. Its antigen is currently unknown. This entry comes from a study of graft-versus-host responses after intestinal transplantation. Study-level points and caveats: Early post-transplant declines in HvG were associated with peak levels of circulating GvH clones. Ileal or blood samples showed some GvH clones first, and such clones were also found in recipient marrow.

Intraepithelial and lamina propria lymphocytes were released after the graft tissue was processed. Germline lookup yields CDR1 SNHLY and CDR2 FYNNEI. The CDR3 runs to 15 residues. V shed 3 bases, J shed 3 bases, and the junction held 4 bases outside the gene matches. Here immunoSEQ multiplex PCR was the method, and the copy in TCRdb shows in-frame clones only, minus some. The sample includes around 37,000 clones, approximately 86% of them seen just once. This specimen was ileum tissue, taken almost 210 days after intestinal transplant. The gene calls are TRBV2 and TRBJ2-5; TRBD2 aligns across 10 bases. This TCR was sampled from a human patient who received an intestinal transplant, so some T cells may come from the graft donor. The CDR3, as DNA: TGTGCCAGCAGTGAGGGACTAGCGACAGAAGAGACCCAGTACTTC. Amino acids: CASSEGLATEETQYF.